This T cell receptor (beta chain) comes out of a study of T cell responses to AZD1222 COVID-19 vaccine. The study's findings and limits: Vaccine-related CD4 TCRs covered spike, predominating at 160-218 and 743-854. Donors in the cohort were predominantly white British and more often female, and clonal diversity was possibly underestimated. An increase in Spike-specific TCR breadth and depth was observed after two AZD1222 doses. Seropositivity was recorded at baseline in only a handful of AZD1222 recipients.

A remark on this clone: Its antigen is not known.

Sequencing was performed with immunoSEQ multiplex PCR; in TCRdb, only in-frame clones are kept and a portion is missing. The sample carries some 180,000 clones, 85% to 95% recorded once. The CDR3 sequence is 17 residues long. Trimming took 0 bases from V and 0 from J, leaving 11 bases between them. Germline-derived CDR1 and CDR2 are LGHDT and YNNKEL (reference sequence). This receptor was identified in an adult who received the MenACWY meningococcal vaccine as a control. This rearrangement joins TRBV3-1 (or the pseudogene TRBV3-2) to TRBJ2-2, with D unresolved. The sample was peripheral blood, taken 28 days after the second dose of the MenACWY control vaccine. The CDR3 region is CASSQDWTGPNTGELFF. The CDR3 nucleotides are TGTGCCAGCAGCCAAGATTGGACGGGCCCGAACACCGGGGAGCTGTTTTTT.